These 32 T cell receptor beta chains were all obtained from the same sample, sequenced in a study of cytomegalovirus exposure and HLA in healthy donors. The PCR made use of 60 Vbeta and 13 Jbeta primers. Produced via immunoSEQ multiplex PCR; TCRdb's table is partial and in-frame only. The sample consists of about 190,000 clones, roughly 73% of them appearing once. Sequenced: PBMCs. These receptors all come from a woman aged 30 to 39 in good health and CMV-seropositive.

The chain is built from TRBV7-2 and TRBJ2-5, with TRBD2 matching over 9 bases. CDR1 is SGHTA, CDR2 FQGNSA, per germline. After removal of 2 bases from V and 4 bases from J, the junction contained 5 bases not matched to a gene. The CDR3 has 15 residues. The CDR3 reads CASSLTGREGETQYF. CDR3 DNA: TGTGCCAGCAGCTTAACAGGGCGGGAGGGAGAGACCCAGTACTTC.

The chain links TRBV5-1 to TRBJ1-2, with 9 bases that match TRBD1. V lost 0 bases and J lost 7; bases outside the gene matches: 4. The CDR3 contains 14 residues. Germline CDR1 SGHRS, CDR2 YFSETQ. The CDR3 region is CASSLVQGAPGYTF. DNA for the CDR3: TGCGCCAGCAGCTTGGTACAGGGGGCGCCTGGCTACACCTTC.

This clone was counted a single time. The rearrangement links TRBV9 to TRBJ2-7, with D possibly being TRBD2 (7 bases). The CDR3 totals 21 residues. Germline assignment: CDR1 SGDLS and CDR2 YYNGEE. V dropped 4 bases and J dropped 3 bases, with 35 bases sitting between them. CDR3 bases: TGTGCCAGCAGCAACCACCCGAGGGGGGGCCTCGGGATTACAATGGGCTACGAGCAGTACTTC. This translates into CASSNHPRGGLGITMGYEQYF.

This chain uses TRBV2 with TRBJ1-5, with D possibly TRBD1 on 5 matching bases. There are 16 residues in the CDR3. The germline V gene has CDR1 SNHLY and CDR2 FYNNEI. V was trimmed by 0 bases and J by 2 bases, leaving 11 bases between them. The CDR3 bases are TGTGCCAGCAGTGAAGCCCGGGGGGGTGGCAATCAGCCCCAGCATTTT. Its protein is CASSEARGGGNQPQHF.

The chain carries TRBV9 and TRBJ2-1; 12 nucleotides line up with TRBD2. This CDR3 region has 19 residues. Germline V lookup: CDR1 SGDLS, CDR2 YYNGEE. V was clipped by 0 bases and J by 0 bases; unmatched bases: 7. The CDR3 is CASSVGTSGETSSYNEQFF. CDR3 nucleotide sequence: TGTGCCAGCAGCGTAGGGACTAGCGGGGAGACTAGCTCCTACAATGAGCAGTTCTTC.

This clone was detected a few times. CDR3 region: CASSDQGGTDTQYF. In DNA form, the CDR3 reads TGTGCCAGCAGTGATCAGGGGGGCACAGATACGCAGTATTTT. The genes are TRBV2 and TRBJ2-3; TRBD1 matches 7 bases. J gave up 1 base and V 3 bases, and 1 base lay outside the gene matches. Germline V lookup: CDR1 SNHLY, CDR2 FYNNEI. The CDR3 loop spans 14 amino acids.

The J gene is TRBJ1-1, the V gene TRBV7-3; D not resolved. The CDR3 extends over 15 amino acids. The germline V gene encodes CDR1 SGHTA and CDR2 FQGTGA. V was pared by 5 bases and J by 1 base, with 14 bases between. CDR3 sequence: CASSLSGSSNTEAFF. CDR3 nucleotides: TGTGCCAGCAGCCTGTCCGGGTCCTCGAACACTGAAGCTTTCTTT.

This sequence joins TRBV28 and TRBJ1-2; tentative D call: TRBD1 (5 bases). The V gene lost 4 bases and the J gene lost 5 bases, with 8 bases spanning the gap. The CDR3 has 12 amino acids. Looked up from germline, CDR1 is MDHEN and CDR2 is SYDVKM. CDR3 in DNA: TGTGCCAGCAGTTCGGGGGGATATGGCTACACCTTC. This sequence encodes CASSSGGYGYTF.

The rearrangement links TRBV18 to TRBJ2-1; TRBD2 matches 7 bases. Trimming cost V 3 bases and J 5 bases; bases outside gene matches: 7. The CDR3 contains 15 residues. CDR1 and CDR2 (germline): KGHSH, LQKENI. In nucleotides, the CDR3 is TGTGCCAGCTCACCTACCCTAGCGGCTAACAATGAGCAGTTCTTC. Residues: CASSPTLAANNEQFF.

This CDR3 reads CASGGGGNQPQHF. The CDR3 coding sequence is TGTGCCAGCGGGGGAGGAGGCAATCAGCCCCAGCATTTT. V is TRBV9 and J is TRBJ1-5, with D possibly matching TRBD1 (5 bases). V lost 7 bases, J lost 2 bases, and 10 bases lay in between. The germline V gene encodes CDR1 SGDLS and CDR2 YYNGEE. The CDR3 loop spans 13 amino acids.

The chain couples TRBV4-1 to TRBJ1-2, with D unresolved. The CDR3 consists of 15 residues. Germline V gene data show CDR1 as MGHRA and CDR2 as YSYEKL. With 0 bases removed from V and 8 bases from J, the gap between germline ends came to 16 bases. This CDR3 reads CASSQERLSRRGYTF. DNA of the CDR3: TGCGCCAGCAGCCAAGAGCGGCTAAGCAGACGAGGCTACACCTTC.

The chain recombines TRBV28 with TRBJ2-3; maybe TRBD2 (5 bases). CDR3 length equals 16 residues. The germline V and J ends were trimmed by 4 bases and 4 bases, with 18 bases remaining between them. Looked up from germline, CDR1 is MDHEN and CDR2 is SYDVKM. The CDR3 protein is CASSSMGAPLPDTQYF. CDR3 in DNA: TGTGCCAGCAGTTCAATGGGAGCTCCCCTACCAGATACGCAGTATTTT.

This chain links TRBV6-4 with TRBJ2-3, with 11 bases fitting TRBD2. The V gene end was trimmed by 8 bases and the J gene end by 11 bases; junction bases not matched to a gene: 15. The germline gives CDR1 MRHNA, CDR2 SNTAGT. The CDR3 consists of 15 residues. CDR3 residues: CASGLTSGTEIEQYF. The CDR3 DNA reads TGTGCCAGCGGATTGACTAGCGGGACTGAAATCGAGCAGTATTTT.

In DNA, the CDR3 is TGTGCCAGTAGCCCCCGAGTCCAGGGAATTGCCGGGGAGCTGTTTTTT. Translated: CASSPRVQGIAGELFF. The V gene is TRBV19, the J gene TRBJ2-2; TRBD1 might be the D (5 bases). The CDR3 is 16 residues long. Between the trimmed V and J ends, which lost 6 bases and 6 bases, there was a span of 20 bases. Germline CDR1 and CDR2: LNHDA and SQIVND (reference sequence).

The chain joins TRBV29-1 to TRBJ2-3; 7 bases fit TRBD1. Germline V gene data show CDR1 as SQVTM and CDR2 as ANQGSEA. V gave up 6 bases and J gave up 2 bases; unmatched junction bases: 8. The CDR3 extends over 14 amino acids. Here the CDR3 reads CSVTGMTDTDTQYF. The CDR3 coding sequence is TGCAGCGTGACAGGGATGACGGACACAGATACGCAGTATTTT.

The V gene is TRBV5-6, the J gene TRBJ2-1; TRBD2 aligns across 8 bases. The CDR3 is 15 amino acids. CDR1 is SGHDT and CDR2 is YYEEEE in the germline V gene. The trim removed 4 bases at V and 3 bases at J, leaving 6 bases unmatched. The CDR3 nucleotides are TGTGCCAGCAGCAAAACTAGCGGTTTCTACAATGAGCAGTTCTTC. Amino acid sequence: CASSKTSGFYNEQFF. The full variable domain, its missing parts supplied by reference TRBV5-6 and TRBJ2-1, is DAGVTQSPTHLIKTRGQQVTLRCSPKSGHDTVSWYQQALGQGPQFIFQYYEEEERQRGNFPDRFSGHQFPNYSSELNVNALLLGDSALYLCASSKTSGFYNEQFFGPGTRLTVL.

J is TRBJ1-4 and V is TRBV15; 9 bases line up with TRBD1. V gave up 0 bases and J gave up 10 bases; unmatched junction bases: 6. Per germline, CDR1 LNHNV and CDR2 YYDKDF (reference sequence). This CDR3 is 15 amino acids long. The CDR3: CATSRDQTGGRKLFF. In nucleotides, the CDR3 is TGTGCCACCAGCAGAGATCAGACAGGGGGTCGAAAACTGTTTTTT.

The CDR3 sequence is CASSFDSATNEKLFF. In DNA form, the CDR3 reads TGTGCCAGCAGCTTCGACAGTGCAACTAATGAAAAACTGTTTTTT. The chain uses TRBV7-2 and TRBJ1-4, with D perhaps TRBD1 (5 bases). The ends were cut back, 3 bases at V and 0 bases at J, with 8 bases in the middle. The CDR3 runs 15 residues. Germline V CDR1 and CDR2: SGHTA, FQGNSA.

This rearrangement joins TRBV7-8 to TRBJ1-5; no reliable D call. This CDR3 contains 16 residues. V lost 1 base, J lost 1 base, and 11 bases lay in between. The germline V gene has CDR1 SGHVS and CDR2 FQNEAQ. The CDR3 spells CASSLEGGVSNQPQHF. As DNA, the CDR3 is TGTGCCAGCAGCTTAGAAGGCGGGGTGAGCAATCAGCCCCAGCATTTT.

The J gene is TRBJ1-3, the V gene TRBV7-2; D might be TRBD1 (5 bases). In germline, CDR1 is SGHTA, CDR2 FQGNSA. With 2 bases removed from V and 0 bases from J, the gap between germline ends came to 11 bases. The CDR3 covers 16 residues. CDR3 amino acids: CASSLSPGYSGNTIYF. The CDR3 coding sequence is TGTGCCAGCAGCTTAAGTCCAGGGTACTCTGGAAACACCATATATTTT. The full variable domain, in which reference TRBV7-2 and TRBJ1-3 provide the parts outside the CDR3, is GAGVSQSPSNKVTEKGKDVELRCDPISGHTALYWYRQSLGQGLEFLIYFQGNSAPDKSGLPSDRFSAERTGGSVSTLTIQRTQQEDSAVYLCASSLSPGYSGNTIYFGEGSWLTVV.

The chain couples TRBV27 to TRBJ1-1; 7 nucleotides agree with TRBD1. The germline V gene encodes CDR1 MNHEY and CDR2 SMNVEV (reference sequence). CDR3 length: 16 residues. The ends lost 5 bases at V and 4 bases at J; junction bases unmatched: 13. Here the CDR3 DNA reads TGTGCCAGCAGTACCGGCCGGCAGGGGGATGGCACTGAAGCTTTCTTT. Translating it yields CASSTGRQGDGTEAFF.

This chain uses TRBV6-5 with TRBJ1-2, with 10 positions matching TRBD1. The CDR3 loop spans 13 amino acids. Germline loops: CDR1 MNHEY, CDR2 SVGAGI. The J segment lost 8 bases and the V segment lost 4 bases, leaving 4 bases of the junction unmatched. The CDR3 DNA reads TGTGCCAGCAGTTGGACAGGGGGAGAAGGCTACACCTTC. This encodes CASSWTGGEGYTF.

This clone turned up a few times. The chain uses TRBV27 and TRBJ2-3; tentatively, D is TRBD2 (5 bases). This CDR3 region has 16 residues. Trimming left V 7 bases short and J 1 base short, with 18 bases between. Germline CDR1 and CDR2: MNHEY and SMNVEV (reference sequence). CDR3 nucleotide sequence: TGTGCCAGCAAGCCCCTAAAGCTGGGAGGCACAGATACGCAGTATTTT. Its translation: CASKPLKLGGTDTQYF.

The genes are TRBV6-1 and TRBJ2-1; 12 bases agree with TRBD2. Germline assignment: CDR1 MNHNS and CDR2 SASEGT. The CDR3 totals 15 residues. Trimming cost V 1 base and J 8 bases; bases outside gene matches: 3. CDR3 sequence reads: CASSEGLAGVYEQFF. The CDR3 nucleotides read TGTGCCAGCAGTGAAGGACTAGCGGGAGTTTATGAGCAGTTCTTC.

The chain couples TRBV9 to TRBJ2-7; D is possibly TRBD2 (5 bases). The germline V gene has CDR1 SGDLS and CDR2 YYNGEE. Trimming removed 0 bases at V and 8 bases at J, with 12 bases between. The CDR3 contains 13 residues. The DNA for the CDR3 is TGTGCCAGCAGCGTAGCTCGGGGATCTCAGCAGTACTTC. Encoded protein: CASSVARGSQQYF.

This clone was detected only once. The chain combines TRBV5-5 with TRBJ1-2; 10 bases align to TRBD1. This CDR3 is built from 15 residues. CDR1 is SGHKS and CDR2 is YYEKEE in the germline V gene (reference sequence). V lost 2 bases to trimming and J lost 7 bases; unmatched junction nucleotides: 8. Here the CDR3 reads CASSLLMDRGGGYTF. DNA for the CDR3: TGTGCCAGCAGCTTATTAATGGACAGGGGGGGTGGCTACACCTTC. The full variable domain, its missing parts supplied by reference TRBV5-5 and TRBJ1-2, is DAGVTQSPTHLIKTRGQQVTLRCSPISGHKSVSWYQQVLGQGPQFIFQYYEKEERGRGNFPDRFSARQFPNYSSELNVNALLLGDSALYLCASSLLMDRGGGYTFGSGTRLTVV.

V and J are TRBV6-6 and TRBJ2-2, with D perhaps TRBD1 (6 bases). The V gene's germline CDR1 is MNHNY and CDR2 SVGAGI (reference sequence). Trimming removed 5 bases from V and 2 bases from J, with 9 bases in between. CDR3 length equals 14 residues. The CDR3 nucleotides are TGTGCCAGCAGTCTACAGGGCAACACCGGGGAGCTGTTTTTT. Translation gives CASSLQGNTGELFF.

This clone was seen just once. The genes are TRBV2 and TRBJ1-1, with 7 bases lining up with TRBD1. The germline CDR1 and CDR2 sequences are SNHLY and FYNNEI. The junction had 3 bases not matched to a gene; V was cut back by 1 base and J by 1 base. CDR3 length: 15 residues. The CDR3 DNA reads TGTGCCAGCAGTGAAGAAAACAGGGGGAACACTGAAGCTTTCTTT. This encodes CASSEENRGNTEAFF.

This clone was observed a single time. V and J are TRBV4-2 and TRBJ1-4; a weak D match, TRBD1 (5 bases). V was clipped by 4 bases and J by 4 bases, with 13 bases between them. The CDR3 spans 15 residues. CDR1 LGHNA and CDR2 YNFKEQ come from the germline V gene. The CDR3 coding sequence is TGTGCCAGCAGCCCCCCCGGGGGACTTAATGAAAAACTGTTTTTT. It encodes CASSPPGGLNEKLFF.

This chain connects TRBV6-5 to TRBJ1-2; 8 bases are shared with TRBD1. V lost 0 bases to trimming and J lost 7 bases; unmatched junction nucleotides: 4. The length of the CDR3 is 14 residues. Germline V gene lookup returns CDR1 MNHEY and CDR2 SVGAGI. The DNA of the CDR3 is TGTGCCAGCAGTTACTCAGGACAGGGCAGTGGCTACACCTTC. Protein sequence: CASSYSGQGSGYTF.

The sample holds a few counts of this clone. V is TRBV6-6 and J is TRBJ1-2; 7 nucleotides line up with TRBD1. This CDR3 spans 12 amino acids. Germline V gene lookup returns CDR1 MNHNY and CDR2 SVGAGI (reference sequence). J gave up 9 bases and V 6 bases, and 7 bases lay outside the gene matches. The CDR3 here is CASRGQAESYTF. DNA of the CDR3: TGTGCCAGCAGAGGACAGGCTGAAAGCTACACCTTC.

This chain links TRBV7-9 with TRBJ2-2; weak D call: TRBD1 (5 bases). V shed 4 bases and J shed 1 base, with 13 bases lying between them. This CDR3 contains 16 residues. From germline, CDR1 is SEHNR and CDR2 FQNEAQ (reference sequence). The CDR3 here is CASSSRITGNTGELFF. Here the CDR3 DNA reads TGTGCCAGCAGCTCTAGGATCACAGGGAACACCGGGGAGCTGTTTTTT.